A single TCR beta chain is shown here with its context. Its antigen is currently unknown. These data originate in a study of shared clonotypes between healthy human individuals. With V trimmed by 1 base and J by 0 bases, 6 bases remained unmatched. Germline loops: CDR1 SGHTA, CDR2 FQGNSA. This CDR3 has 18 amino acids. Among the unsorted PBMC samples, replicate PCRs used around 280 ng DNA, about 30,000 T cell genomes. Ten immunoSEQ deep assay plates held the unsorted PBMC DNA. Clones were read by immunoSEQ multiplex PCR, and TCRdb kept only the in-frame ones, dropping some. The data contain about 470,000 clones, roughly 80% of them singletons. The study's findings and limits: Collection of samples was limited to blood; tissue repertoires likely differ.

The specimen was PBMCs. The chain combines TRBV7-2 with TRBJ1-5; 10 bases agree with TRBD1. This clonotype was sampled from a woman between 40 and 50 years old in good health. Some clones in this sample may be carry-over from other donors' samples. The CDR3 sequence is CASSLGRTGGLSNQPQHF. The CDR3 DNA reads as TGTGCCAGCAGCTTAGGGCGGACAGGGGGACTTAGCAATCAGCCCCAGCATTTT.